Sequencing of this T cell receptor beta chain was carried out in a study of glioma-infiltrating T cells. Overall study findings and caveats: Tissue-blood divergence was below expectation in non-neoplastic patients, above in gliomas. Very few CDR3 sequences were shared between tissue and blood.

To note about this clonotype: The antigen is not known.

V dropped 6 bases and J dropped 4; count of bases not matched to a gene: 5. The CDR3 has 13 amino acids. The germline gives CDR1 MDHEN, CDR2 SYDVKM. Amplification of TCR alpha and beta CDR3 regions from RNA used iRepertoire nested multiplex PCR. Tissue mRNA or PBMC total RNA, roughly 100-400 ng, went into one-step reverse transcription and amplification. MiXCR, run by TCRdb on the multiplex PCR reads, gives a single entry per CDR3 protein. The sample includes about 140,000 distinct CDR3 sequences, about 39% of them seen just once. The TCR comes from a human donor with low-grade glioma or glioblastoma, undergoing nonglioma brain surgery, or in good health (not recorded which). Sequenced material: glioma tissue, nonneoplastic brain tissue, or PBMCs (not recorded which). The chain combines TRBV28 with TRBJ1-2, with 7 bases fitting TRBD1. CDR3 coding DNA: TGTGCCAGCAGAACGGACAGGAGCTATGGCTACACCTTC. Translation: CASRTDRSYGYTF.